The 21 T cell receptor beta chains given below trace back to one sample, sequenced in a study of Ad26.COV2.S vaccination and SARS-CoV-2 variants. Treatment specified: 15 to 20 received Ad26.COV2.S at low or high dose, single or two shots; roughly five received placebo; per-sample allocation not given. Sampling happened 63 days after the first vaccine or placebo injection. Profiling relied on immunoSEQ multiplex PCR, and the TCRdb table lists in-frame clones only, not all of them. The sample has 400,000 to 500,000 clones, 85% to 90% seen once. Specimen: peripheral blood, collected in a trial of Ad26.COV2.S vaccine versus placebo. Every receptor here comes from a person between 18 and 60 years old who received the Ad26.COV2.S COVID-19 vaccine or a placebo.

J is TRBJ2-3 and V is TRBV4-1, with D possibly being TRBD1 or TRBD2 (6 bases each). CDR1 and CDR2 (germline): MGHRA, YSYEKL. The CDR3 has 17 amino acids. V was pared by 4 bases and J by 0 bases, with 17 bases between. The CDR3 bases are TGCGCCAGCAGCCGAAGGGAAAGGGGGACTAGCACAGATACGCAGTATTTT. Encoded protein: CASSRRERGTSTDTQYF.

The CDR3 nucleotides read TGTGCCAGCAGCGTAGTAAGGGTGGACCTGACGTACGAGCAGTACGTC. Translating gives CASSVVRVDLTYEQYV. The V and J genes are TRBV9 and TRBJ2-7; D remains unclear. CDR3 size: 16 residues. Trimming removed 0 bases from V and 4 bases from J, with 17 bases in between. CDR1 and CDR2 (germline): SGDLS, YYNGEE.

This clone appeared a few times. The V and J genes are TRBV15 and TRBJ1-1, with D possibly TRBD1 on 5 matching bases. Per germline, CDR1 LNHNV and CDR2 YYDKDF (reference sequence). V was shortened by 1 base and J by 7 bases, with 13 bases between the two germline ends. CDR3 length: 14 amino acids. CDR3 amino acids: CATSRGRVGSEAFF. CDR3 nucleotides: TGTGCCACCAGCAGAGGCAGGGTTGGCAGTGAAGCTTTCTTT.

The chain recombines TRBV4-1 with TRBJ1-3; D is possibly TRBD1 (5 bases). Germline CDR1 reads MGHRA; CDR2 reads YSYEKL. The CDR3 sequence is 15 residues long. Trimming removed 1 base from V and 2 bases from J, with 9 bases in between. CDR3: CASSQGRAAGNTIYF. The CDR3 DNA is TGCGCCAGCAGCCAAGGCAGGGCCGCTGGAAACACCATATATTTT.

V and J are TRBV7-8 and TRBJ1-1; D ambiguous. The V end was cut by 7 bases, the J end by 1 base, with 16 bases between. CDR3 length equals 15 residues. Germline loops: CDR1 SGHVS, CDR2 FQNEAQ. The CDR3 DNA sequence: TGTGCCAGCACTCCGGAGGAGGGAAGGAACACTGAAGCTTTCTTT. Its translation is CASTPEEGRNTEAFF.

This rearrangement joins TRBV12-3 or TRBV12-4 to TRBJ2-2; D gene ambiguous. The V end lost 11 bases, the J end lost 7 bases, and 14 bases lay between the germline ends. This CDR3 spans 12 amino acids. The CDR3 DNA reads TGTGCCGACTCGGACCTATACGGGGAGCTGTTTTTT. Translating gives CADSDLYGELFF.

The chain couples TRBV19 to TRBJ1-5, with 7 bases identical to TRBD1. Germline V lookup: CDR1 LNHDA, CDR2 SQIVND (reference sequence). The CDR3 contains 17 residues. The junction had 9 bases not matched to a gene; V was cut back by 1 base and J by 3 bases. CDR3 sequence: CASSIVPGQAINQPQHF. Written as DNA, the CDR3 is TGTGCCAGTAGTATAGTCCCAGGACAGGCTATCAATCAGCCCCAGCATTTT.

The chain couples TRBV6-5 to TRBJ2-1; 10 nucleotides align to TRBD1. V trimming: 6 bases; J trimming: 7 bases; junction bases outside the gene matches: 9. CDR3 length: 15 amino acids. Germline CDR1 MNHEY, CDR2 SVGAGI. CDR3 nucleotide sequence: TGTGCCAGCAGCCAACGGCCGGGACAGGGGAATGAGCAGTTCTTC. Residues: CASSQRPGQGNEQFF.

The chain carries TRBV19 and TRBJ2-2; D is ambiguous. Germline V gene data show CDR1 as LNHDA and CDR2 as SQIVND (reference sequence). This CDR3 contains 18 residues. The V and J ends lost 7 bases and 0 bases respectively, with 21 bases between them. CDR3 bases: TGTGCCAGTACCACCCTCTTCTTCGCAGAGCCGAACACCGGGGAGCTGTTTTTT. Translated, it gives CASTTLFFAEPNTGELFF. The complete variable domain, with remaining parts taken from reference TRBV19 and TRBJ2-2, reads DGGITQSPKYLFRKEGQNVTLSCEQNLNHDAMYWYRQDPGQGLRLIYYSQIVNDFQKGDIAEGYSVSREKKESFPLTVTSAQKNPTAFYLCASTTLFFAEPNTGELFFGEGSRLTVL.

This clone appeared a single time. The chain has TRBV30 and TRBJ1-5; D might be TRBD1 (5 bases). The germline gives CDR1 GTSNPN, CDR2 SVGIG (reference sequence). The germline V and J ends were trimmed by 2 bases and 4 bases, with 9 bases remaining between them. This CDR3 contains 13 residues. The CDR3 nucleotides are TGTGCCTGGAGTCCCGACAGTAATCAGCCCCAGCATTTT. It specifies CAWSPDSNQPQHF.

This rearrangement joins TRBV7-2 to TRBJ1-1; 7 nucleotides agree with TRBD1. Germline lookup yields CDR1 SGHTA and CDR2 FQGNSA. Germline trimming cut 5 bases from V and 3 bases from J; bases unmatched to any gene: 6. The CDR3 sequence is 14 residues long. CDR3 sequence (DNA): TGTGCCAGCAGCCCCCAAGGGGGCGACACTGAAGCTTTCTTT. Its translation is CASSPQGGDTEAFF.

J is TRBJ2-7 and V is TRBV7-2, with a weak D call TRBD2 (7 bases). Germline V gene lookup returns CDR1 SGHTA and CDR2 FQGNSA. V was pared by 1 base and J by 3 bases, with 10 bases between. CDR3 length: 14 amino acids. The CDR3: CASSLVRGGYEQYF. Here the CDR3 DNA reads TGTGCCAGCAGCTTAGTTAGGGGGGGCTACGAGCAGTACTTC.

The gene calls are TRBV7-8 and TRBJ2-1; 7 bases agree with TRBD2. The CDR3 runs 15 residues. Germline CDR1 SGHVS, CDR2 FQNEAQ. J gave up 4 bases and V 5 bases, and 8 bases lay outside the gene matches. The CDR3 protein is CASSEGTTDYNEQFF. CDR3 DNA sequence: TGTGCCAGCAGCGAAGGGACTACGGATTACAATGAGCAGTTCTTC.

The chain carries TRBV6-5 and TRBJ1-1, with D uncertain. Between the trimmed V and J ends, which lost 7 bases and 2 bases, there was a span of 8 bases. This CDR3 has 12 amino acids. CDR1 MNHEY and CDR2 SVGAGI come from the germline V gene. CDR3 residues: CASTYSNTEAFF. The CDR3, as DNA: TGTGCCAGCACATATTCCAACACTGAAGCTTTCTTT.

CDR3 residues: CASSLTRHNSPLHF. The CDR3 coding sequence is TGTGCCAGCAGCTTGACCAGGCATAATTCACCCCTCCACTTT. This chain joins TRBV7-2 and TRBJ1-6; D is uncertain. This CDR3 is 14 amino acids long. Per the germline V gene, CDR1 is SGHTA and CDR2 is FQGNSA. Between the trimmed V and J ends, which lost 3 bases and 5 bases, there was a span of 8 bases.

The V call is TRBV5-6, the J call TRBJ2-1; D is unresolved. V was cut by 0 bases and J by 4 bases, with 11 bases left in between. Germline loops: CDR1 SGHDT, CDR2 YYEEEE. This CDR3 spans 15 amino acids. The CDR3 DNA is TGTGCCAGCAGCTTGGGAGTAGCACCATACAATGAGCAGTTCTTC. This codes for CASSLGVAPYNEQFF.

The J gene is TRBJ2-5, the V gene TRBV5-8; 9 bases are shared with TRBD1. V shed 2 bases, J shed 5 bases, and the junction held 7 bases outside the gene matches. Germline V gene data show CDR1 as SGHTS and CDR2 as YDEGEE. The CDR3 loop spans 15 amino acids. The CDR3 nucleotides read TGTGCCAGCAGCTTCCCCTACAGGGGGCCGGAGACCCAGTACTTC. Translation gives CASSFPYRGPETQYF.

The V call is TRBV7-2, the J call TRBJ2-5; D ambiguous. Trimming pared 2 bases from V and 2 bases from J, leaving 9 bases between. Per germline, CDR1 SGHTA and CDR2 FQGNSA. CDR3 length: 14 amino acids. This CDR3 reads CASSLITEQETQYF. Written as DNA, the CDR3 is TGTGCCAGCAGCTTAATTACAGAGCAAGAGACCCAGTACTTC.

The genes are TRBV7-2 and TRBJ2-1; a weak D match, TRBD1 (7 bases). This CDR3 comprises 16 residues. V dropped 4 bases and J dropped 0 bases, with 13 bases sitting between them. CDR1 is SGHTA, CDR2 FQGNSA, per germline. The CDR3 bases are TGTGCCAGCAGCTCACACAGGGGAGGCTCCTACAATGAGCAGTTCTTC. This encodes CASSSHRGGSYNEQFF.

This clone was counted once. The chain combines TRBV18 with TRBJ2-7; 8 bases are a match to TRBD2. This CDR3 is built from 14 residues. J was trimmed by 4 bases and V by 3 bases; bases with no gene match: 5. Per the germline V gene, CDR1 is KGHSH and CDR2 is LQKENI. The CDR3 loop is CASSPVRGGYEQYF. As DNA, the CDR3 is TGTGCCAGCTCACCTGTTCGGGGGGGGTACGAGCAGTACTTC.

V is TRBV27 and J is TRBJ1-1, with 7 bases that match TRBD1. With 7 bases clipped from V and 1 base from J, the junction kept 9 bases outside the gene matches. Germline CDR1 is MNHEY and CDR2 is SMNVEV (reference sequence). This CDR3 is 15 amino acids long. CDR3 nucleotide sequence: TGTGCCAGCATTAAAGATGGGACAGCGAACACTGAAGCTTTCTTT. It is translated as CASIKDGTANTEAFF.